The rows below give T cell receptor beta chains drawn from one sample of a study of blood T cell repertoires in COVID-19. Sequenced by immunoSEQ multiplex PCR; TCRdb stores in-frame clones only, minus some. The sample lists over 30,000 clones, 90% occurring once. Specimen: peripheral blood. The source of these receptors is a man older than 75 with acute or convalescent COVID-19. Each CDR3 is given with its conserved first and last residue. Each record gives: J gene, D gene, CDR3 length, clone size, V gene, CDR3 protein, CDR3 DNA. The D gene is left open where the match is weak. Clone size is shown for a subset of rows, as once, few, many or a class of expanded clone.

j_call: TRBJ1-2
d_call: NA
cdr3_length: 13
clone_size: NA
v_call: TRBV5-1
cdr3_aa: CASRESRNYGYTF
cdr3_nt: TGCGCCAGCAGGGAGAGTAGGAACTATGGCTACACCTTC

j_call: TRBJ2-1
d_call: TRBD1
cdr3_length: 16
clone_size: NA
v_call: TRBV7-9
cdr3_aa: CASSLGYRGDYNEQFF
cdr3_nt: TGTGCCAGCAGCTTAGGTTACAGGGGCGACTACAATGAGCAGTTCTTC

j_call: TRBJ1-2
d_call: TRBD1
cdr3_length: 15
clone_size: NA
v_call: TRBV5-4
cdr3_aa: CASSPGGQGIYGYTF
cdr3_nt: TGTGCCAGCAGCCCTGGGGGACAGGGAATTTACGGCTACACCTTC

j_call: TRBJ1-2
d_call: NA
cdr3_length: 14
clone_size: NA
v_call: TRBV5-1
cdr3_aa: CASSPNDRGYGYTF
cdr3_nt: TGCGCCAGCAGCCCCAATGATAGGGGCTATGGCTACACCTTC

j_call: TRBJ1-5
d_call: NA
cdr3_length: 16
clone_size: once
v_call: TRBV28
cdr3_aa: CASSLQGQWGNQPQHF
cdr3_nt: TGTGCCAGCAGTTTGCAGGGGCAGTGGGGCAATCAGCCCCAGCATTTT

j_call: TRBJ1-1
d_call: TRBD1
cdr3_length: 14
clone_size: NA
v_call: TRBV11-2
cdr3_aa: CASSSYRGNTEAFF
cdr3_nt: TGTGCCAGCAGCTCGTACAGGGGGAACACTGAAGCTTTCTTT

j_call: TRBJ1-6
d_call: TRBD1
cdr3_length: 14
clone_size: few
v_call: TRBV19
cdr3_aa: CASRRQGEDSPLHF
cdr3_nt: TGTGCCAGTAGGAGACAGGGGGAAGATTCACCCCTCCACTTT

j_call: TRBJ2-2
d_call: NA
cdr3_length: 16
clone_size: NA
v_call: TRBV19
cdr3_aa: CASSTSTGSNTGELFF
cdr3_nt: TGTGCCAGTAGTACGTCGACAGGCTCGAACACCGGGGAGCTGTTTTTT

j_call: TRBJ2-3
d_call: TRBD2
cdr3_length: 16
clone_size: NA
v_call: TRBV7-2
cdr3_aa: CASSPSSGGLPDTQYF
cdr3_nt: TGTGCCAGCAGCCCGTCTAGCGGGGGCCTTCCCGATACGCAGTATTTT

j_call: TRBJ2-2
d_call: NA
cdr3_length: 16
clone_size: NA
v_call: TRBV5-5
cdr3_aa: CASSLGAAPNTGELFF
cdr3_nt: TGTGCCAGCAGCTTGGGGGCAGCTCCGAACACCGGGGAGCTGTTTTTT

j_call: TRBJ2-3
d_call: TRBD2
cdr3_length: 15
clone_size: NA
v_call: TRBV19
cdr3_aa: CASSIGGEEADTQYF
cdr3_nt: TGTGCCAGTAGTATCGGGGGGGAAGAAGCAGATACGCAGTATTTT

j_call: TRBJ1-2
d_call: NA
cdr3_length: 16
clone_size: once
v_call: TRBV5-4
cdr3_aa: CASSITGIRGDYGYTF
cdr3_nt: TGTGCCAGCAGTATCACCGGGATCCGCGGGGACTATGGCTACACCTTC

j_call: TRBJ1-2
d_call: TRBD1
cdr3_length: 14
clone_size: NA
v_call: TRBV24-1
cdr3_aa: CATSDTGTEWGYTF
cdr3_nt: TGTGCCACCAGTGACACCGGGACAGAGTGGGGCTACACCTTC

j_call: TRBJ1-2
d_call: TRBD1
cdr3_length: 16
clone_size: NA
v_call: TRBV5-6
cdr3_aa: CASSLGGQGSNYGYTF
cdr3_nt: TGTGCCAGCAGCTTGGGGGGACAGGGTTCTAACTATGGCTACACCTTC

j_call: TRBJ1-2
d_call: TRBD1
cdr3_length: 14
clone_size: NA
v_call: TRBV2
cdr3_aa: CASRETGTNYGYTF
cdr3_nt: TGTGCCAGCAGGGAGACAGGGACAAACTATGGCTACACCTTC

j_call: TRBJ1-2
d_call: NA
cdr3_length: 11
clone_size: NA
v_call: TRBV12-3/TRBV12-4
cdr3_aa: CASSNRYGYTF
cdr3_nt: TGTGCCAGCAGTAATCGGTACGGCTACACCTTC

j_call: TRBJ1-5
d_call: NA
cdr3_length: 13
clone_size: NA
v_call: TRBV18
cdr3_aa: CASSRDSNQPQHF
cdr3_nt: TGTGCCAGCTCACGAGATAGCAATCAGCCCCAGCATTTT

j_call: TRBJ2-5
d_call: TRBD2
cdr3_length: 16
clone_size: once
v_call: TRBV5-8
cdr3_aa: CASSLGLAGGEETQYF
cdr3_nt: TGTGCCAGCAGCTTGGGACTAGCGGGGGGTGAAGAGACCCAGTACTTC

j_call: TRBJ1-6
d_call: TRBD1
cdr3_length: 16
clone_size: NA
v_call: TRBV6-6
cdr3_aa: CASSYRSDREGSPLHF
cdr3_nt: TGTGCCAGCAGTTACCGATCGGACAGGGAAGGTTCACCCCTCCACTTT

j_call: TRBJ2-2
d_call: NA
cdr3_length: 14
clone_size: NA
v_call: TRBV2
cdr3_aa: CASASDRNTGELFF
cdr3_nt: TGTGCCAGCGCTTCGGACAGGAACACCGGGGAGCTGTTTTTT

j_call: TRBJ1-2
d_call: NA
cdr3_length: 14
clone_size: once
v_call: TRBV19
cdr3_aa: CASSIANGGYGYTF
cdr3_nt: TGTGCCAGTAGTATAGCCAACGGGGGCTATGGCTACACCTTC

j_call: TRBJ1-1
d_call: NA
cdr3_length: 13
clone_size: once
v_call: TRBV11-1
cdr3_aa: CASSLDGDTEAFF
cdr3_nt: TGTGCCAGCAGCTTAGACGGGGACACTGAAGCTTTCTTT

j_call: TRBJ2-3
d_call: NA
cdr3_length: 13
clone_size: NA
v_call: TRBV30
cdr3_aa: CAWSTGLTDTQYF
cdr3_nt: TGTGCCTGGAGTACAGGGCTCACAGATACGCAGTATTTT

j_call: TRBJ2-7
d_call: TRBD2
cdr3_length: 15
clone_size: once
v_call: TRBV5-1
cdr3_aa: CASSLVPSGGYEQYF
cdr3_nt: TGCGCCAGCAGCTTGGTCCCTAGCGGGGGCTACGAGCAGTACTTC

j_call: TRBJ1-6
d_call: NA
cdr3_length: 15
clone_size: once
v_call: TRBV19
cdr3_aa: CASSTRGANNSPLHF
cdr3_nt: TGTGCCAGTAGTACCCGGGGAGCGAATAATTCACCCCTCCACTTT

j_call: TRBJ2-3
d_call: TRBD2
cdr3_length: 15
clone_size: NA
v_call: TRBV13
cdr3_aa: CASSSGLAGEPTQYF
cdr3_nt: TGTGCCAGCAGCTCTGGACTAGCGGGGGAGCCTACGCAGTATTTT

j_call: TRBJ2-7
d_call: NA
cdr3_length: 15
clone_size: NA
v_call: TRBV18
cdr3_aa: CASSPGGTDPYEQYF
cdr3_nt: TGTGCCAGCTCACCAGGCGGGACAGACCCATACGAGCAGTACTTC

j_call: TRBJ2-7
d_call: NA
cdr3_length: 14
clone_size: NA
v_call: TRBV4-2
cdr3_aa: CASSQTGSHYEQYF
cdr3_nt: TGTGCCAGCAGCCAAACAGGTTCTCACTACGAGCAGTACTTC

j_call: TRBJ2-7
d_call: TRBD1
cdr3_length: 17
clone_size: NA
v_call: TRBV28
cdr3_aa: CASSLGTGGFKAYEQYF
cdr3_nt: TGTGCCAGCAGTTTAGGGACAGGGGGCTTCAAAGCCTACGAGCAGTACTTC

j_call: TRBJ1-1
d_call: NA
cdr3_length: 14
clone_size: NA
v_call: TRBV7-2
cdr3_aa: CASSYQAGDTEAFF
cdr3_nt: TGTGCCAGCAGCTACCAGGCGGGGGACACTGAAGCTTTCTTT

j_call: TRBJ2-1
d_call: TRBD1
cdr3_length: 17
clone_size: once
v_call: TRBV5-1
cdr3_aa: CASSFTPTGGGYNEQFF
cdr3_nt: TGCGCCAGCAGCTTCACCCCGACAGGGGGCGGCTACAATGAGCAGTTCTTC

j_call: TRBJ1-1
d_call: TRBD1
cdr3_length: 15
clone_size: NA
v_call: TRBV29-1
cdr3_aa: CSVEQGQALNTEAFF
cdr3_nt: TGCAGCGTTGAACAGGGACAGGCCTTGAACACTGAAGCTTTCTTT

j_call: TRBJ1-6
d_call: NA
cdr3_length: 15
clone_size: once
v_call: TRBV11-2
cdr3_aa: CASSRRTLYNSPLHF
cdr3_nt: TGTGCCAGCAGCCGCCGGACACTTTATAATTCACCCCTCCACTTT

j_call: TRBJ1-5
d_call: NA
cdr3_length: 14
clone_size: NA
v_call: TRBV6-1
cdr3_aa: CASSEVRTSVGQHF
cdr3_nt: TGTGCCAGCAGTGAAGTAAGGACAAGCGTAGGCCAGCATTTT

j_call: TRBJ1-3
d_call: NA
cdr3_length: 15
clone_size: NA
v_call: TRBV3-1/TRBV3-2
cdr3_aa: CASSPAGRPGNTIYF
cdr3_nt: TGTGCCAGCAGCCCAGCGGGAAGGCCTGGAAACACCATATATTTT

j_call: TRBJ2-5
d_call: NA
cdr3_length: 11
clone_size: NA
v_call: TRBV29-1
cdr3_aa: CSVGGPETQYF
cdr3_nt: TGCAGCGTTGGAGGGCCTGAGACCCAGTACTTC

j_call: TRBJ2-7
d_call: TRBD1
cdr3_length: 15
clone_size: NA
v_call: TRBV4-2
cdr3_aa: CASSHGQGGGYEQYF
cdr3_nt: TGTGCCAGCAGCCACGGACAGGGAGGAGGGTACGAGCAGTACTTC

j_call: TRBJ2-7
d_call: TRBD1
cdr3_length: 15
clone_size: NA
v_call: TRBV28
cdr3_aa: CASSGTGTGRHEQYF
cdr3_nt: TGTGCCAGCAGTGGAACCGGGACAGGGAGACACGAGCAGTACTTC

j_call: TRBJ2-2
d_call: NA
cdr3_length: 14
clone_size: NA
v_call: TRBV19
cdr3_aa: CASSKAVQGGELFF
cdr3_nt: TGTGCCAGTAGTAAGGCAGTCCAGGGCGGGGAGCTGTTTTTT

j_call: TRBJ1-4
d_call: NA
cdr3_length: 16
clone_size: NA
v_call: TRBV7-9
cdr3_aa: CASSLAWAGANEKLFF
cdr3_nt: TGTGCCAGCAGCTTAGCGTGGGCAGGGGCTAATGAAAAACTGTTTTTT

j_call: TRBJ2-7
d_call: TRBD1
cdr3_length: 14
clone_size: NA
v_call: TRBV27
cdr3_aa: CASSLRTGTGEQYF
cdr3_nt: TGTGCCAGCAGTCTAAGGACCGGGACAGGGGAGCAGTACTTC

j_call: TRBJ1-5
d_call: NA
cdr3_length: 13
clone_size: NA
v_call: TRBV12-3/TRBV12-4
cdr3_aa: CASSFSGDEPQHF
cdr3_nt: TGTGCCAGCAGTTTTTCAGGGGATGAGCCCCAGCATTTT

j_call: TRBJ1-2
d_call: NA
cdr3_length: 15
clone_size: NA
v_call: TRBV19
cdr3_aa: CASRTDRSALYGYTF
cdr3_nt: TGTGCCAGTAGGACCGATAGAAGCGCTCTTTATGGCTACACCTTC

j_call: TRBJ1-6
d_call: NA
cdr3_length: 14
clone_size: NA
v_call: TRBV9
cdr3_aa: CASSGNSNTSPLHF
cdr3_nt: TGTGCCAGCAGCGGGAACAGTAACACTTCACCCCTCCACTTT

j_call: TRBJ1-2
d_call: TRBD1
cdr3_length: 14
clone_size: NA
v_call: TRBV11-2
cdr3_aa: CASSFGQGRRGYTF
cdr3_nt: TGTGCCAGCAGCTTTGGACAGGGGCGAAGGGGCTACACCTTC

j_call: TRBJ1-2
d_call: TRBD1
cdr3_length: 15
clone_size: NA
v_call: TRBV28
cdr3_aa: CASSLPTGTGGSYTF
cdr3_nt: TGTGCCAGCAGTCTACCGACCGGGACAGGGGGCAGCTACACCTTC

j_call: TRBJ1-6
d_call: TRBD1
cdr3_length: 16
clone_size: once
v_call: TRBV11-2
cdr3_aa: CASSPGQGSYNSPLHF
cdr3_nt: TGTGCCAGCAGCCCGGGACAGGGATCCTATAATTCACCCCTCCACTTT

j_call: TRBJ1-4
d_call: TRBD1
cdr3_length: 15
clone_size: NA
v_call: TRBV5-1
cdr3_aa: CASSLEGQYNEKLFF
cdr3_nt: TGCGCCAGCAGCTTGGAGGGACAGTATAATGAAAAACTGTTTTTT

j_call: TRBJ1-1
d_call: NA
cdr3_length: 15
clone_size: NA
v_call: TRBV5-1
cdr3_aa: CASSITGSGNTEAFF
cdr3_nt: TGCGCCAGCAGCATAACCGGCTCAGGGAACACTGAAGCTTTCTTT